This entry lists 18 T cell receptor beta chains sequenced from one sample in a study of cytomegalovirus exposure and HLA in healthy donors. The PCR employed 60 Vbeta primers together with 13 Jbeta primers. Sequencing used immunoSEQ multiplex PCR; TCRdb keeps in-frame clones, though not all of them. The sample includes a few hundred thousand clones, more than 60% of them seen just once. Sequencing was performed on PBMCs. The receptor source for this set is a girl aged 2 to 9 in good health and CMV-seronegative.

V usage is TRBV19 and J usage is TRBJ1-1; possibly TRBD1 for D (5 bases). This CDR3 is 13 amino acids long. The V end was cut by 10 bases, the J end by 0 bases, with 12 bases between. Germline V lookup: CDR1 LNHDA, CDR2 SQIVND (reference sequence). This CDR3 is CATSDRLNTEAFF. CDR3 DNA: TGTGCCACTAGCGACAGATTGAACACTGAAGCTTTCTTT.

This clone turned up a few times. The V gene is TRBV13, the J gene TRBJ2-7; D possibly corresponds to TRBD1 (5 bases). The CDR3 totals 15 residues. V gave up 0 bases and J gave up 6 bases, with 15 bases separating them. Germline lookup yields CDR1 PRHDT and CDR2 FYEKMQ (reference sequence). The CDR3 spells CASSLGLGMGLEQYF. The CDR3 bases are TGTGCCAGCAGCTTAGGCCTGGGGATGGGGCTCGAGCAGTACTTC.

This clone has just a few counts. The V and J genes are TRBV27 and TRBJ2-3; D gene ambiguous. V gave up 1 base and J gave up 6 bases, with 8 bases separating them. CDR1 MNHEY and CDR2 SMNVEV come from the germline V gene (reference sequence). The length of the CDR3 is 13 residues. CDR3 nucleotides: TGTGCCAGCAGTTTATTAGTTCCGGATACGCAGTATTTT. Amino acids: CASSLLVPDTQYF.

The CDR3 sequence is CASSLSGQSNQPQHF. The DNA for the CDR3 is TGCGCCAGCAGCTTGTCGGGACAGAGCAATCAGCCCCAGCATTTT. V gene TRBV5-1 combines with J gene TRBJ1-5, with 7 bases identical to TRBD1. Germline CDR1 reads SGHRS; CDR2 reads YFSETQ. The length of the CDR3 is 15 residues. V trimming: 1 base; J trimming: 1 base; junction bases outside the gene matches: 2.

This chain links TRBV5-4 with TRBJ2-5; TRBD1 aligns across 7 bases. The CDR3 contains 15 residues. The V and J ends lost 3 bases and 1 base, in that order; junction bases with no gene match: 6. In germline, CDR1 is SGHNT, CDR2 YYREEE (reference sequence). Here the CDR3 DNA reads TGTGCCAGCAGCTCCTCGACAGGGCCCCAAGAGACCCAGTACTTC. Translated, it gives CASSSSTGPQETQYF.

This clone was counted only a few times. The chain has TRBV7-9 and TRBJ2-3; no clear D. CDR1 and CDR2 (germline): SEHNR, FQNEAQ (reference sequence). CDR3 length: 15 residues. Trimming left V 6 bases short and J 0 bases short, with 13 bases between. As DNA, the CDR3 is TGTGCCAGCAGGGCTTTTCCTTCTAGCACAGATACGCAGTATTTT. This codes for CASRAFPSSTDTQYF.

The chain recombines TRBV19 with TRBJ2-1; the match to TRBD1 covers 7 bases. Germline V gene data show CDR1 as LNHDA and CDR2 as SQIVND (reference sequence). V lost 6 bases, J lost 7 bases, and 6 bases stayed unmatched. This CDR3 is built from 13 residues. The CDR3 bases are TGTGCCAGTAGGGCCGGGACAGTTAATGAGCAGTTCTTC. Protein: CASRAGTVNEQFF.

The chain employs TRBV1 and TRBJ1-2. TRBV1 is a pseudogene segment. The CDR3 sequence is 13 residues long. Here the CDR3 reads CTSSGEAYYGYTF. Written as DNA, the CDR3 is TGCACCAGCAGCGGCGAGGCCTACTATGGCTACACCTTC.

J is TRBJ1-1 and V is TRBV10-2; possibly TRBD1 for D (5 bases). The CDR3 runs 16 residues. Germline assignment: CDR1 WSHSY and CDR2 SAAADI. The germline V and J ends were trimmed by 8 bases and 1 base, with 20 bases remaining between them. The CDR3 loop is CASSGRQGGGNTEAFF. The CDR3 region has the DNA TGCGCCAGCTCCGGACGGCAGGGAGGTGGGAACACTGAAGCTTTCTTT.

The chain uses TRBV10-1 and TRBJ2-7; TRBD1 matches 10 bases. Germline V gives CDR1 WNHNN, CDR2 SYGVQD (reference sequence). Trimming at V came to 8 bases and at J to 6 bases, leaving 7 bases not matched to a gene. The CDR3 totals 13 residues. CDR3 in amino acids: CASSDGTGAEQYF. DNA for the CDR3: TGCGCCAGCTCGGACGGGACAGGGGCCGAGCAGTACTTC.

The chain uses TRBV5-6 and TRBJ2-7, with 9 bases fitting TRBD1. Germline V gene sequence: CDR1 SGHDT, CDR2 YYEEEE. The ends lost 2 bases at V and 5 bases at J; junction bases unmatched: 8. The CDR3 totals 15 residues. This CDR3 reads CASSLGGQGGDEQYF. For the CDR3, the DNA is TGTGCCAGCAGCTTAGGGGGACAGGGTGGCGACGAGCAGTACTTC.

The J gene is TRBJ2-1, the V gene TRBV5-1, with 12 bases identical to TRBD2. The trim removed 4 bases at V and 9 bases at J, leaving 8 bases unmatched. CDR1 and CDR2 from the germline V gene are SGHRS and YFSETQ. This CDR3 contains 15 residues. In nucleotides, the CDR3 is TGCGCCAGCAGCACTAGCGGGGGGCGGGAGGGTGAGCAGTTCTTC. It encodes CASSTSGGREGEQFF.

V usage is TRBV7-2 and J usage is TRBJ2-7; TRBD2 matches at 9 bases. The CDR3 is 18 residues long. V trimming: 1 base; J trimming: 4 bases; junction bases outside the gene matches: 14. From germline, CDR1 is SGHTA and CDR2 FQGNSA. CDR3 nucleotides: TGTGCCAGCAGCTTAGTCGCGGGGGGGACTAGTCAACCATACGAGCAGTACTTC. Translating it yields CASSLVAGGTSQPYEQYF.

The V call is TRBV4-1, the J call TRBJ1-2, with D uncertain. Trimming cost V 0 bases and J 7 bases, with 6 bases left between them. There are 12 residues in the CDR3. Germline CDR1 is MGHRA and CDR2 is YSYEKL. CDR3 nucleotide sequence: TGCGCCAGCAGCCAAGAGGCAGGTGGCTACACCTTC. This sequence encodes CASSQEAGGYTF.

The J gene is TRBJ2-2, the V gene TRBV7-9, with D possibly matching TRBD2 (6 bases). The germline gives CDR1 SEHNR, CDR2 FQNEAQ (reference sequence). The ends were cut back, 7 bases at V and 1 base at J, with 16 bases in the middle. The CDR3 is made up of 16 amino acids. The CDR3 sequence: CASIDTPGENTGELFF. The CDR3 DNA follows: TGTGCCAGCATTGATACGCCGGGGGAGAACACCGGGGAGCTGTTTTTT.

The genes are TRBV27 and TRBJ2-5; 10 bases agree with TRBD2. V dropped 5 bases and J dropped 2; count of bases not matched to a gene: 11. This CDR3 is 17 amino acids long. Per the germline V gene, CDR1 is MNHEY and CDR2 is SMNVEV (reference sequence). CDR3 sequence (DNA): TGTGCCAGCAGTCGGGCTAGCGGGAGAGACGTGCAAGAGACCCAGTACTTC. This sequence encodes CASSRASGRDVQETQYF.

The genes are TRBV5-1 and TRBJ2-5; D possibly corresponds to TRBD2 (5 bases). Germline V gene lookup returns CDR1 SGHRS and CDR2 YFSETQ. The CDR3 length is 14 residues. The ends were cut back, 0 bases at V and 3 bases at J, with 9 bases in the middle. CDR3 sequence (DNA): TGCGCCAGCAGCTTGGTCCCGGAGGAAGAGACCCAGTACTTC. This sequence encodes CASSLVPEEETQYF.

This rearrangement joins TRBV14 to TRBJ2-3, with D possibly matching TRBD2 (5 bases). The CDR3 has 15 amino acids. CDR1 and CDR2 from the germline V gene are SGHDN and FVKESK. V was trimmed by 4 bases and J by 3 bases, leaving 14 bases between them. The CDR3 bases are TGTGCCAGCAGCCGGCGGATAGGCGGGACAGATACGCAGTATTTT. This sequence encodes CASSRRIGGTDTQYF.